This T cell receptor (beta chain) is from a study of cytomegalovirus exposure and HLA in healthy donors listed by TCRdb under 2017. In terms of the full investigation: An earlier analysis of around 600 of the donors reported approximately 270 Gb of sequence data and 100 million to 130 million unique TCR beta sequences from 150 million to 200 million T cells. In addition to the first cohort of roughly 700 subjects, a separate validation cohort of 120 different subjects was used. To predict cytomegalovirus infection status, the study brought together high-throughput TCR immunosequencing, statistical association of individual TCRs with disease status, and machine learning. All discovery cohort repertoires had been generated on a single sequencing platform. Using immunosequencing, the study profiled T cell repertoires from 666 subjects and related those repertoires to cytomegalovirus serostatus. An earlier analysis of around 640 of the donors used high-throughput TCR beta sequencing to judge whether each TCR beta V gene segment behaved as functional or pseudogenic. A later analysis re-analyzed previously published TCR beta repertoires from about 600 donors and added high-resolution HLA genotyping to study TCR occurrence patterns. Roughly 5 DR-DQ haplotypes were handled as single units for association and clustering, since linkage in the cohort was strong. The genetic ancestry cluster associated with self-reported Caucasian donors included roughly four fifths of the 300 to 400 genotyped donors. Typing coverage differed by locus: A, B, C, DRB1 and DQB1 were typed in roughly 620-630 donors, DQA1 in roughly 500, DPA1 in some 610, and DPB1 in 472. HLA typing included class I and class II loci at four-digit resolution. A later genetic analysis used genome-wide SNP genotypes for about 65% of the 666 donors, treating that subset as a discovery cohort. Approximately 300 gigabases of sequencing data and 70 million to 95 million unique TCR sequences made up an early release that covered approximately 700 HLA-typed donors. Among 300 to 500 genotyped donors of the cohort, an average of roughly 230,000 unique TCR beta nucleotide sequences was sequenced per donor, of which roughly 17% were non-productive. The aim of the study was to test whether cataloging public T cell receptors could identify signatures of past pathogen exposure. The later analysis used no new phenotypic data to find candidate immune exposures, relying instead on TCR beta sequences and their occurrence across donors. Alongside the repertoire data, information on donor age, sex, ethnicity and CMV serostatus was compiled.

Broad study findings and their caveats: In a later genetic analysis, a missense DCLRE1C variant was associated with V-gene and J-gene trimming of TCR beta chains, and the association was replicated in an independent cohort. In this cohort, only TCR beta chains were sequenced, and detectable features were limited by the absence of alpha or paired-chain data. A later analysis associated about 17,000 TCR beta sequences with specific HLA alleles at a false discovery rate of 0.05. In a later analysis, TCR association rates were found to vary across HLA loci, with the most associated TCRs seen for DRB1 alleles and the fewest for HLA-C alleles. For the cohort, immune exposure information was limited to CMV serostatus. Because some donors lacked HLA typing at each locus, the association tests relied only on the typed subset. When HLA alleles, especially DR and DQ, strongly co-occurred, attributing TCR associations to individual alleles was difficult. In the study, some 180 TCR beta chains were listed as associated with cytomegalovirus. Three of the identified cytomegalovirus-associated TCR beta chains were confirmed in vitro to be specific for cytomegalovirus antigens. Sequencing depth was assumed to be roughly uniform across donors in the presence/absence analyses, though that assumption may not hold. A group of highly shared sequence variants was considered likely to be a technical artifact of the sequencing pipeline. In a later analysis, several top co-occurrence clusters were reported to appear linked to parvovirus B19, influenza, CMV and Epstein-Barr virus. Because counts were too low, more than 15 rarely observed V segments, including chromosome 9 orphons, were excluded from the earlier analysis of about 500 of the donors. Most CMV-associated TCR beta chains appeared to be HLA-restricted in a later analysis, and the HLA associations seemed to be driven largely by CMV exposure. Correlated functional status among segregating V segments might be attributable to linkage disequilibrium, but an unknown experimental factor could not be ruled out. While some public TCRs were present in many individuals, most TCR sequences turned up only very rarely across donors. It was suggested by the authors that the approach could potentially be generalized to other disease states and immunological phenotypes. A further reported finding was that TCR beta sequences accurately predicted the HLA-A and HLA-B alleles for most subjects in the first cohort. The classifier was reported to diagnose cytomegalovirus status with high specificity and sensitivity in both the original and validation cohorts. Broadly in line with IMGT annotations, most TCR beta V segments showed up in productive rearrangements about 87% or about 30% of the time in an earlier analysis of a few hundred of the donors. Because the 87-base-pair reads could not distinguish some IMGT-functional V segments, including TRBV6-2 and TRBV6-3, those segments were excluded. In a later genetic analysis, fewer N-insertions in productive TCRs were reported among donors in an Asian-associated ancestry cluster than the roughly 640-donor mean. In a later analysis, HLA-associated TCR beta chains showed more clonal expansion and lower generation probabilities than non-associated chains that were equally common.

Including cysteine and phenylalanine, the CDR3 has 15 amino acids. Just the 45-base CDR3 DNA is kept, in frame starting at base 1. Based on the germline V gene, the CDR1 and CDR2 sequences are SGHDN and FVKESK. The germline ends are 12 bases apart after V is trimmed by 0 bases and J by 7 bases. The cohort consisted of 666 healthy bone marrow donors. At the time of sampling, all cohort members were nominally healthy, though unrecorded immune exposures were likely present. The donor tested CMV seronegative and was one of the 352 seronegative cohort members. A peripheral blood sample was provided by each donor, and peripheral blood mononuclear cells were used for TCR beta sequencing. The Qiagen DNeasy Blood Extraction Kit was used to extract genomic DNA from the blood cell samples. Libraries were prepared through the immunoSEQ multiplex PCR assay. For the multiplex PCR, a mixture combining 60 forward primers for TCR Vbeta segments and 13 reverse primers for TCR Jbeta segments was used. Amplification of the CDR3 region of rearranged TCR beta genes was performed with a multiplex PCR assay on genomic DNA. On the Illumina HiSeq System, the amplified TCR beta libraries were sequenced as 87-base-pair reads. Under the source paper's analysis protocol: A later analysis counted about 80 million unique TCR beta chains across the 550 to 750 repertoires, and around 9.9 million of these chains were shared by at least two donors. A nearest-neighbor algorithm error-corrected the raw reads and collapsed the reads into unique sequences, merging closely related sequences to remove PCR and sequencing errors. V, D and J gene segments were assigned by aligning CDR3 sequences to IMGT reference sequences. For a sequence to be retained, a match of at least six nucleotides was required to both a V gene segment and a J gene segment. Rearrangements were called productive when the CDR3 lacked stop codons and stayed in frame with V and J; all others were non-productive. Following IMGT convention, CDR3 was defined as the stretch from the second conserved V-encoded cysteine up to the conserved J-encoded phenylalanine. The earlier analysis of about 590 of the donors excluded sequences that lacked an unambiguous match to a single V gene segment. An earlier analysis of 587 of the donors classified V segments as functional when productive rearrangements were above 56.7% and as segregating when the standard deviation between donors was above 5%. To diagnose cytomegalovirus status from the catalog of TCR beta chain sequences, a statistical classification framework was built. In a later analysis, TCR nucleotide sequences were compared against IMGT/GENE-DB human TR gene sequences so that V and J genes could be assigned. The TCRdist pipeline was used in a later analysis to assign CDR3 sequences and most-parsimonious VDJ recombination scenarios. In a later analysis, each TCR beta chain was defined by its CDR3 amino acid sequence together with its V-gene family, and reads without a unique V-gene family were excluded. A later analysis removed 450 to 600 highly shared, low-generation-probability nucleotide sequences to deal with suspected cross-contamination and a sequencing artifact. For each public chain, a later analysis derived a clonal expansion index from normalized ranks of inferred template counts within each repertoire. In a later analysis, generation probabilities were computed using a VDJ recombination model fitted to out-of-frame rearrangements, and the results were checked against IGoR. Hypergeometric tests were used in a later analysis to score TCR-TCR, TCR-HLA and TCR-CMV co-occurrence, with a repertoire-size bias correction applied to the TCR pairs. In a later analysis, false discovery rates were estimated by permuting HLA or CMV assignments 20 times. A later analysis grouped co-occurring TCRs with DBSCAN, adding TCRdist sequence similarity when clustering within HLA-allele-positive subsets. Repertoires with fewer than 30,000 or more than 120,000 public chains were left out of co-occurrence clustering, as were four to six repertoires with anomalous nucleotide sharing. As stored in TCRdb, this immuneACCESS dataset retains in-frame rearrangements with V and J assigned. A fraction of the clones does not appear; measured against another copy, unresolved V genes explain less than half of the discrepancy, and the remainder lacks a known reason. V and J calls and clone size are copied from that table; D and trimming were computed from the DNA. The sample table shows 210,000 or so clones, and roughly four fifths are seen once. In total, the top ten clones hold about 0.22% of the sample.

A note on this clone: Its antigen is currently not known. There are no base qualities to consult, and no much larger clone falls within one base.

The clonotype originates from a girl aged 2 to 10 in good health and CMV-seronegative. The rearrangement joined TRBV14 to TRBJ1-4, with TRBD1 as a weak D call on 5 bases. The sample comprised PBMCs. The sequence in DNA is TGTGCCAGCAGCCAAGATTTTAGGGGTCGTGAAAAACTGTTTTTT. This sequence encodes CASSQDFRGREKLFF. Extended through the reference TRBV14 and TRBJ1-4 proteins, this CDR3 yields the full variable domain: EAGVTQFPSHSVIEKGQTVTLRCDPISGHDNLYWYRRVMGKEIKFLLHFVKESKQDESGMPNNRFLAERTGGTYSTLKVQPAELEDSGVYFCASSQDFRGREKLFFGSGTQLSVL.